The clone carrying this TCR beta chain has only one observation. Antigen unknown. Presence of unique molecular identifiers characterized the TCR beta cDNA libraries. Using its own MiXCR run on the PCR reads, TCRdb lists one record per CDR3 protein. Of hundreds of thousands of distinct CDR3 sequences in the sample, 25% to 30% are singletons; the top ten hold approximately 0.6%. This sample was taken from a study of post-analysis software for immune sequencing data. Findings and limits, study-wide: Patients carried roughly five TRBV segments more frequently than controls did, and TRBV5-6, TRBV5-1 and TRBV20-1 were among them.

The CDR3 consists of 15 residues. Looked up from germline, CDR1 is SEHNR and CDR2 is FQNEAQ (reference sequence). The V gene end was trimmed by 4 bases and the J gene end by 4 bases; junction bases not matched to a gene: 7. The sequencing sample was made of blood. J is TRBJ2-3 and V is TRBV7-9; 8 bases are shared with TRBD1. This TCR derives from a girl aged 10-17 years with multiple sclerosis. This CDR3 reads CASSYGQGGPDTQYF. The CDR3 bases are TGTGCCAGCAGCTATGGACAGGGAGGCCCAGATACGCAGTATTTT.